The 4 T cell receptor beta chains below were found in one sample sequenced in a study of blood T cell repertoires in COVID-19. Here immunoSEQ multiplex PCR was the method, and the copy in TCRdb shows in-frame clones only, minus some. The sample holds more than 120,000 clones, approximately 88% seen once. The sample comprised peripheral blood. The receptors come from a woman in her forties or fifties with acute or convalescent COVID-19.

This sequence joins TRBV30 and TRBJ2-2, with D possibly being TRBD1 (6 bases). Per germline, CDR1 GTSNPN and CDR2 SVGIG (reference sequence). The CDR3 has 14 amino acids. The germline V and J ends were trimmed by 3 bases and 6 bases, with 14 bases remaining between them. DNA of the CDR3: TGTGCCTGGAGAAGAAGGGGGACCCCCGGGGAGCTGTTTTTT. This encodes CAWRRRGTPGELFF.

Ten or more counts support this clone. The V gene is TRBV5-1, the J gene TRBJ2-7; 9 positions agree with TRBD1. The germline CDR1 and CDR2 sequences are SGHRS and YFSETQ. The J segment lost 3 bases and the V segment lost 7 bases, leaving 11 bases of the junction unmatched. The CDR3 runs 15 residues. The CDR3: CASWGQGNLFYEQYF. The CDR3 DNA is TGCGCCAGCTGGGGACAGGGTAATTTGTTCTACGAGCAGTACTTC.

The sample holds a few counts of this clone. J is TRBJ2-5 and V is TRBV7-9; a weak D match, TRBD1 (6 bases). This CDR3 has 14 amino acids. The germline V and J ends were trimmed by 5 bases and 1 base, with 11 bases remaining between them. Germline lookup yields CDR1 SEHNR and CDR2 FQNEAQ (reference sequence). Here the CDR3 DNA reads TGTGCCAGCAGCCCAACAGGGTTCCAAGAGACCCAGTACTTC. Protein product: CASSPTGFQETQYF. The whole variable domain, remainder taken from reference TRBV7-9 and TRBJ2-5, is DTGVSQNPRHKITKRGQNVTFRCDPISEHNRLYWYRQTLGQGPEFLTYFQNEAQLEKSRLLSDRFSAERPKGSFSTLEIQRTEQGDSAMYLCASSPTGFQETQYFGPGTRLLVL.

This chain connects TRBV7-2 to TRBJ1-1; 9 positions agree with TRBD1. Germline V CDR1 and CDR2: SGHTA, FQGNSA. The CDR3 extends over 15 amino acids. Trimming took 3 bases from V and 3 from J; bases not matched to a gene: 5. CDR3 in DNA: TGTGCCAGCAGCTTCGGATGGACAGGGGACACTGAAGCTTTCTTT. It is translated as CASSFGWTGDTEAFF.